A selection of T cell receptor beta chains follows, all from one sample in a study of cytomegalovirus exposure and HLA in healthy donors. Only in-frame clones appear in the TCRdb table, and some are missing; sequencing was by immunoSEQ multiplex PCR. The sample yields some 130,000 clones, 65% to 80% seen once. The specimen sequenced was PBMCs. The receptors stem from a middle-aged man in good health and CMV-seropositive. CDR3s include the opening cysteine and the closing phenylalanine or tryptophan. Fields, in order: clone size, CDR3 length, V gene, D gene, J gene, CDR3 DNA, CDR3 protein. The D gene is left open where the match is weak. Clone size is not always given. Where it is, it says once, few, many or a class for expanded clones.

NA	14	TRBV27	TRBD1	TRBJ2-5	TGTGCCAGCAGTTTATGGGACAGGGAGGGGACCCAGTACTTC	CASSLWDREGTQYF
NA	16	TRBV28	TRBD1	TRBJ2-5	TGTGCCAGCAGTGCTCCGGGACAGGGTGGTTTGCAGACCCAGTACTTC	CASSAPGQGGLQTQYF
NA	14	TRBV7-9	TRBD1	TRBJ2-7	TGTGCCAGCAAGACGGCGGGACAGGGCTACGAGCAGTACTTC	CASKTAGQGYEQYF
NA	17	TRBV5-1	TRBD2	TRBJ2-3	TGCGCCAGCAGCTTGGAGGATAGCGGGAGAGGAAGAGATACGCAGTATTTT	CASSLEDSGRGRDTQYF
NA	12	TRBV11-1	NA	TRBJ2-7	TGTGCCAGCAGCTTACTACGCTACGAGCAGTACTTC	CASSLLRYEQYF
NA	14	TRBV23-1	NA	TRBJ1-1	TGCGCCGGTCAACGACTGATTATGAACACTGAAGCTTTCTTT	CAGQRLIMNTEAFF
NA	16	TRBV7-6	NA	TRBJ1-1	TGTGCCAGCAGCTTAGAGGGGGGGGCCGGGGACACTGAAGCTTTCTTT	CASSLEGGAGDTEAFF
few	14	TRBV6-4	NA	TRBJ1-1	TGTGCCAGCAGTGAAAGGGGGATGAACACTGAAGCTTTCTTT	CASSERGMNTEAFF
NA	14	TRBV10-3	TRBD2	TRBJ2-7	TGTGCCGTCAAGACTAGCGGGAGCTCCTACGAGCAGTACTTC	CAVKTSGSSYEQYF
NA	14	TRBV4-1	NA	TRBJ2-3	TGCGCCAGCAGCCAAGGAAGCTACACAGATACGCAGTATTTT	CASSQGSYTDTQYF
NA	14	TRBV5-4	NA	TRBJ2-5	TGTGCCAGCAGCTACCGGACACCCCAAGAGACCCAGTACTTC	CASSYRTPQETQYF
NA	15	TRBV5-5	NA	TRBJ2-1	TGTGCCAGCAGCTTGGCCCCTAGCTCCTACAATGAGCAGTTCTTC	CASSLAPSSYNEQFF
once	15	TRBV6-5	TRBD2	TRBJ2-7	TGTGCCAGCAGCCTGGGGGGGTGGACAACCTACGAGCAGTACTTC	CASSLGGWTTYEQYF
NA	14	TRBV5-1	NA	TRBJ1-1	TGCGCCAGCAGCTTGAGGCAGGGCGACACTGAAGCTTTCTTT	CASSLRQGDTEAFF
NA	15	TRBV10-1	TRBD2	TRBJ2-3	TGCGCCAGCAGTGGCGGACTAGCGGGGGGAGATACGCAGTATTTT	CASSGGLAGGDTQYF
once	16	TRBV28	TRBD2	TRBJ2-5	TGTGCCAGCAGTTTTCCAGCGGGAGGCCCCCTGGAGACCCAGTACTTC	CASSFPAGGPLETQYF
NA	15	TRBV28	TRBD1	TRBJ1-1	TGTGCCAGCAGTGCCCCCACAGGGGTAGGTACTGAAGCTTTCTTT	CASSAPTGVGTEAFF
NA	14	TRBV27	NA	TRBJ1-5	TGTGCCAGCAGTTTATCTATGAGCAATCAGCCCCAGCATTTT	CASSLSMSNQPQHF
NA	15	TRBV5-1	NA	TRBJ1-5	TGCGCCAGCAGCTTGGATGGGGACTGGGTTCAGCCCCAGCATTTT	CASSLDGDWVQPQHF
NA	15	TRBV4-2	NA	TRBJ2-5	TGTGCCAGCAGCCAAGTCGGGGGGCGCAGAGAGACCCAGTACTTC	CASSQVGGRRETQYF
NA	15	TRBV5-4	NA	TRBJ2-5	TGTGCCAGCAGCCTCCGACAGGCCCTTGAGGAGACCCAGTACTTC	CASSLRQALEETQYF
NA	15	TRBV27	NA	TRBJ1-1	TGTGCCAGCAGTTTACGCCCGACTGGGAACACTGAAGCTTTCTTT	CASSLRPTGNTEAFF
NA	14	TRBV4-1	NA	TRBJ2-7	TGCGCCAGCAGCCAATACGACGGGTCCTACGAGCAGTACTTC	CASSQYDGSYEQYF
NA	16	TRBV5-4	TRBD2	TRBJ2-7	TGTGCCAGCAGCACCTGGACTAGCGGGAGCCCCTACGAGCAGTACTTC	CASSTWTSGSPYEQYF
NA	16	TRBV5-1	TRBD1	TRBJ1-4	TGCGCCAGCAGCCAACGTGCCGGGACAGGGGGAGAAAAACTGTTTTTT	CASSQRAGTGGEKLFF
NA	15	TRBV6-1	NA	TRBJ1-5	TGTGCCAGCGCCGCCTCGGAGGCCTTCAATCAGCCCCAGCATTTT	CASAASEAFNQPQHF
few	14	TRBV30	TRBD2	TRBJ2-7	TGTGCCTGGAGCTATAGCGGGGGGCGGGACGAGCAGTACTTC	CAWSYSGGRDEQYF
NA	16	TRBV5-1	TRBD1	TRBJ2-3	TGCGCCAGCAGCTCCACGGGACAGGGGGTAACAGATACGCAGTATTTT	CASSSTGQGVTDTQYF
NA	17	TRBV11-1	NA	TRBJ2-5	TGTGCCAGCAGCTCGTCGACAGGAAGAGGCCCTGGGGAGACCCAGTACTTC	CASSSSTGRGPGETQYF
NA	15	TRBV10-3	TRBD2	TRBJ2-3	TGTGCCATCAGTGGAGGCCGAGCGGGGGAGGATACGCAGTATTTT	CAISGGRAGEDTQYF
NA	17	TRBV30	TRBD2	TRBJ2-7	TGTGCCTGGAGTGCCTGGACTAGCCGGCCTGGGGTCTACGAGCAGTACTTC	CAWSAWTSRPGVYEQYF
NA	16	TRBV5-6	TRBD1	TRBJ2-7	TGTGCCAGCAGCAATATGGACAGGGCGTTCCTCTACGAGCAGTACTTC	CASSNMDRAFLYEQYF
NA	11	TRBV5-1	TRBD2	TRBJ2-1	TGCGCCAGTCGGGGGGGCCGGGAGCAGTTCTTC	CASRGGREQFF
NA	13	TRBV6-1	NA	TRBJ1-1	TGTGCCAGCAGTGGAGCCCCCGGCACTGAAGCTTTCTTT	CASSGAPGTEAFF
NA	17	TRBV10-3	NA	TRBJ2-2	TGTGCCATCATGGGTTCCCTTTTACAGGCGGACACCGGGGAGCTGTTTTTT	CAIMGSLLQADTGELFF
NA	13	TRBV19	NA	TRBJ1-1	TGTGCCAGTAGTATAGAGTGGAGGGCTGAAGCTTTCTTT	CASSIEWRAEAFF
NA	16	TRBV13	TRBD2	TRBJ2-7	TGTGCCAGCAGCTTAGGCCCGGGAGGGCGGTCCTACGAGCAGTACTTC	CASSLGPGGRSYEQYF
NA	16	TRBV7-3	NA	TRBJ1-1	TGTGCCAGCAGCCCAGGCCCGGGGGGGCAGGCCACTGAAGCTTTCTTT	CASSPGPGGQATEAFF
NA	16	TRBV7-9	TRBD1	TRBJ2-7	TGTGCCAGCAGCCACACCGGGACAGGGGGCGGTTACGAGCAGTACTTC	CASSHTGTGGGYEQYF
NA	15	TRBV25-1	NA	TRBJ1-1	TGTGCCAGCAGCCTCCCAACAGGGTTGGGCACTGAAGCTTTCTTT	CASSLPTGLGTEAFF
NA	15	TRBV19	TRBD1	TRBJ1-6	TGTGCCAGTAGTACCTCCGGGACAGTGAGTTCACCCCTCCACTTT	CASSTSGTVSSPLHF
NA	13	TRBV7-9	NA	TRBJ1-5	TGTGCCAGCAGCTCCCAGGGAGGTCAGCCCCAGCATTTT	CASSSQGGQPQHF
few	14	TRBV5-1	TRBD2	TRBJ2-1	TGCGCCAGCACCTCTAGCGGCTCCTACAATGAGCAGTTCTTC	CASTSSGSYNEQFF
NA	12	TRBV15	NA	TRBJ2-2	TGTGCCACCAGCAGGGCTACCGGGGAGCTGTTTTTT	CATSRATGELFF
NA	14	TRBV18	NA	TRBJ1-5	TGTGCCAGCTCACCAGGCCAGGCCAAACAGCCCCAGCATTTT	CASSPGQAKQPQHF
NA	14	TRBV7-8	TRBD2	TRBJ2-2	TGTGCCAGCAGCTTAAAGCGGGAGGGGGGGGAGCTGTTTTTT	CASSLKREGGELFF
NA	16	TRBV6-5	NA	TRBJ2-2	TGTGCCAGCAGTTACTCGTTCGACAGGAACACCGGGGAGCTGTTTTTT	CASSYSFDRNTGELFF